One sample yielded the 28 T cell receptor beta chains listed below, sequenced in a study of cytomegalovirus exposure and HLA in healthy donors. The PCR made use of 60 Vbeta and 13 Jbeta primers. Method: immunoSEQ multiplex PCR; TCRdb's copy keeps in-frame clones and lacks some. The sample includes roughly 150,000 clones, about two thirds of them seen just once. Sample: PBMCs. Receptors were obtained from a man between 40 and 49 years old in good health and CMV-seronegative.

The genes are TRBV13 and TRBJ1-1; TRBD1 might be the D (6 bases). V lost 3 bases and J lost 3, with 11 bases in between. CDR1 PRHDT and CDR2 FYEKMQ come from the germline V gene (reference sequence). The CDR3 spans 14 residues. The CDR3 region is CASSFVTGDTEAFF. The CDR3 region has the DNA TGTGCCAGCAGCTTCGTGACAGGAGACACTGAAGCTTTCTTT.

The chain carries TRBV5-1 and TRBJ2-6, with D maybe TRBD1 (6 bases). Germline V gene lookup returns CDR1 SGHRS and CDR2 YFSETQ. Trimming removed 2 bases at V and 2 bases at J, with 20 bases between. This CDR3 comprises 19 residues. The CDR3 is CASSLFYRAVRAGANVLTF. CDR3 bases: TGCGCCAGCAGCTTATTTTACAGGGCGGTAAGAGCTGGGGCCAACGTCCTGACTTTC.

As for this clone: The germline gene is not matched at one end of the junction; a read error may be the cause. This sequence joins TRBV19 and TRBJ1-2; the D gene is possibly TRBD1 (5 bases). There are 12 residues in the CDR3. Per the germline V gene, CDR1 is LNHDA and CDR2 is SQIVND (reference sequence). CDR3 coding DNA: TGTGCCAGTAGTATGCGGGGGTATGGCTACCCCTTC. This translates into CASSMRGYGYPF.

The V and J genes are TRBV6-1 and TRBJ2-2; a possible D gene is TRBD2 (6 bases). CDR1 is MNHNS, CDR2 SASEGT, per germline. The CDR3 covers 16 residues. The V and J ends lost 0 bases and 7 bases respectively, with 15 bases between them. The DNA for the CDR3 is TGTGCCAGCAGTGAAGCTTTTGGGGGGTACAGCGGGGAGCTGTTTTTT. Translated: CASSEAFGGYSGELFF.

The gene calls are TRBV5-4 and TRBJ2-7; TRBD2 matches at 10 bases. V gave up 5 bases and J gave up 5 bases; unmatched junction bases: 10. Germline loops: CDR1 SGHNT, CDR2 YYREEE (reference sequence). This CDR3 is built from 15 residues. The CDR3 DNA is TGTGCCAGCAGTAGGCTAGCGGGAGTATCGGACGAGCAGTACTTC. Translated, it gives CASSRLAGVSDEQYF.

The chain links TRBV19 to TRBJ2-7, with 7 positions matching TRBD1. Germline CDR1 LNHDA, CDR2 SQIVND (reference sequence). This CDR3 is 14 amino acids long. V was clipped by 5 bases and J by 6 bases; unmatched bases: 10. This CDR3 reads CASSYQGESGEQYF. CDR3 coding DNA: TGTGCCAGTAGTTATCAGGGGGAATCAGGCGAGCAGTACTTC.

This clone was detected only a few times. This sequence joins TRBV6-5 and TRBJ1-2; 7 nucleotides match TRBD1. The J segment lost 8 bases and the V segment lost 6 bases, leaving 9 bases of the junction unmatched. This CDR3 has 13 amino acids. CDR1 and CDR2 (germline): MNHEY, SVGAGI. CDR3 nucleotides: TGTGCCAGCAGCGACACTACAGGGGCCGGCTACACCTTC. This sequence encodes CASSDTTGAGYTF.

This chain connects TRBV4-2 to TRBJ2-3; TRBD2 agrees at 13 bases. Germline V CDR1 and CDR2: LGHNA, YNFKEQ. The J segment lost 1 base and the V segment lost 3 bases, leaving 7 bases of the junction unmatched. This CDR3 is built from 18 residues. Here the CDR3 reads CASSQRLAGGQGTDTQYF. CDR3 nucleotides: TGTGCCAGCAGCCAGCGACTAGCGGGGGGCCAGGGCACAGATACGCAGTATTTT.

The J gene is TRBJ1-1, the V gene TRBV15; possible D gene TRBD1, 5 bases. V lost 5 bases and J lost 9, with 16 bases in between. The CDR3 totals 13 residues. Germline V gives CDR1 LNHNV, CDR2 YYDKDF (reference sequence). CDR3 DNA: TGTGCCACCAGCGCGCGGGGGACGCGCAAAGCTTTCTTT. Translating gives CATSARGTRKAFF.

There are a few counts of this clone. The chain combines TRBV11-2 with TRBJ2-5, with D perhaps TRBD2 (5 bases). Germline CDR1 and CDR2: SGHAT and FQNNGV. The CDR3 runs to 15 residues. V was pared by 2 bases and J by 1 base, with 11 bases between. The CDR3 nucleotides read TGTGCCAGCAGCTTAATTTGGGGAGTCCAAGAGACCCAGTACTTC. This gives the protein CASSLIWGVQETQYF.

The gene calls are TRBV7-9 and TRBJ2-1; 9 bases agree with TRBD1. There are 16 residues in the CDR3. Germline V gives CDR1 SEHNR, CDR2 FQNEAQ (reference sequence). The V segment lost 0 bases and the J segment 8 bases; nucleotides outside the gene matches: 8. The CDR3 DNA sequence: TGTGCCAGCAGCTTAGCCGGGGACAGGGTTTACGATGAGCAGTTCTTC. Protein product: CASSLAGDRVYDEQFF.

The chain carries TRBV4-2 and TRBJ2-3; the match to TRBD2 covers 11 bases. In germline, CDR1 is LGHNA, CDR2 YNFKEQ. V lost 0 bases to trimming and J lost 9 bases; unmatched junction nucleotides: 11. CDR3 length: 17 amino acids. The CDR3 bases are TGTGCCAGCAGCCAAGATATTAGGGCTAGCGGGGGGAAGACGCAGTATTTT. It specifies CASSQDIRASGGKTQYF.

In this sample, this clone turned up a few times. This chain joins TRBV15 and TRBJ1-1; no firm D call. The V gene lost 5 bases and the J gene lost 0 bases, with 7 bases spanning the gap. Germline-derived CDR1 and CDR2 are LNHNV and YYDKDF (reference sequence). This CDR3 comprises 13 residues. The chain's CDR3 is CATSYSLNTEAFF. The CDR3 region has the DNA TGTGCCACCAGCTACAGTTTGAACACTGAAGCTTTCTTT.

Here the CDR3 DNA reads TGTGCCAGCAGCAGGGACAGGGACCGCAATCAGCCCCAGCATTTT. Its protein product is CASSRDRDRNQPQHF. The rearrangement joins TRBV6-5 to TRBJ1-5; TRBD1 matches at 9 bases. CDR3 length equals 15 residues. V lost 6 bases and J lost 2; bases outside the gene matches: 5. Germline V lookup: CDR1 MNHEY, CDR2 SVGAGI.

V usage is TRBV18 and J usage is TRBJ1-6; D is possibly TRBD1 (6 bases). CDR1 is KGHSH and CDR2 is LQKENI in the germline V gene. Trimming stripped 1 base from V and 5 bases from J, with 12 bases between. CDR3 length equals 16 residues. The CDR3 bases are TGTGCCAGCTCACCACAGGGCAGGGGTGATAATTCACCCCTCCACTTT. Translating it yields CASSPQGRGDNSPLHF.

The CDR3 loop reads CASSHREGQTRNTIYF. The CDR3 coding sequence is TGCGCCAGCAGTCACCGGGAGGGACAGACACGAAACACCATATATTTT. The rearrangement uses TRBV5-1 and TRBJ1-3; 7 positions agree with TRBD1. V was pared by 5 bases and J by 5 bases, with 13 bases of the junction left unmatched. The CDR3 has 16 amino acids. From germline, CDR1 is SGHRS and CDR2 YFSETQ.

This chain links TRBV29-1 with TRBJ1-4; D is unclear. Germline values: CDR1 SQVTM, CDR2 ANQGSEA. The CDR3 runs to 13 residues. V lost 3 bases and J 7 bases, leaving 12 bases between the germline ends. CDR3 sequence reads: CSVDEGGSEKLFF. The CDR3 DNA sequence: TGCAGCGTTGATGAGGGAGGGAGTGAAAAACTGTTTTTT.

This sequence joins TRBV11-2 and TRBJ2-1, with 7 bases identical to TRBD2. There are 14 residues in the CDR3. The trim removed 5 bases at V and 2 bases at J, leaving 3 bases unmatched. Germline-derived CDR1 and CDR2 are SGHAT and FQNNGV. CDR3 nucleotides: TGTGCCAGCAGCCTCAGCGGGGCCTACAATGAGCAGTTCTTC. This encodes CASSLSGAYNEQFF.

This clone was seen more than once but under ten times. The V call is TRBV6-4, the J call TRBJ2-1; the match to TRBD2 covers 10 bases. J was trimmed by 4 bases and V by 2 bases; bases with no gene match: 2. CDR3 length equals 15 residues. The germline V gene encodes CDR1 MRHNA and CDR2 SNTAGT. This chain's CDR3 is CASSDQRGGYNEQFF. CDR3 nucleotide sequence: TGTGCCAGCAGTGACCAGCGGGGGGGATACAATGAGCAGTTCTTC.

This chain connects TRBV15 to TRBJ2-7; no firm D call. There are 12 residues in the CDR3. In germline, CDR1 is LNHNV, CDR2 YYDKDF (reference sequence). V dropped 5 bases and J dropped 5 bases, with 10 bases sitting between them. CDR3 nucleotides: TGTGCCACCAGCTTTGACGAGGACGAGCAGTACTTC. This codes for CATSFDEDEQYF.

The V call is TRBV5-4, the J call TRBJ2-7, with TRBD1 matching 8 bases. The DNA end is a closer match to TRBJ2-5, so the J assignment may be wrong. Per the germline V gene, CDR1 is SGHNT and CDR2 is YYREEE (reference sequence). The CDR3 extends over 16 amino acids. The CDR3 nucleotides read TGTGCCAGCAGCCGACCGACAGGGGAGTACCAAGAGACCCAGTACTTC. It translates to CASSRPTGEYQETQYF.

The table lists this clone with a count of one. This chain connects TRBV14 to TRBJ2-3; 8 bases fit TRBD1. V was pared by 5 bases and J by 2 bases, with 6 bases of the junction left unmatched. The CDR3 runs 15 residues. The germline gives CDR1 SGHDN, CDR2 FVKESK. Written as DNA, the CDR3 is TGTGCCAGCAGCGCCCGGGACAGGTTCACAGATACGCAGTATTTT. This codes for CASSARDRFTDTQYF.

The chain combines TRBV7-2 with TRBJ2-1; 8 bases map to TRBD2. The CDR3 has 14 residues. V gave up 9 bases and J gave up 3 bases; unmatched junction bases: 7. Germline assignment: CDR1 SGHTA and CDR2 FQGNSA. The CDR3 nucleotides read TGTGCCAGGGAAGCGGGGGCCAACTACAATGAGCAGTTCTTC. The encoded protein is CAREAGANYNEQFF.

The chain links TRBV5-1 to TRBJ2-7; perhaps TRBD1 as D (6 bases). Trimming left V 0 bases short and J 7 bases short, with 14 bases between. Germline lookup yields CDR1 SGHRS and CDR2 YFSETQ. The length of the CDR3 is 14 residues. The CDR3 here is CASSLDRDMGEQYF. DNA of the CDR3: TGCGCCAGCAGCTTGGACAGGGACATGGGGGAGCAGTACTTC. The entire variable domain, with the rest obtained from reference TRBV5-1 and TRBJ2-7, is as follows: KAGVTQTPRYLIKTRGQQVTLSCSPISGHRSVSWYQQTPGQGLQFLFEYFSETQRNKGNFPGRFSGRQFSNSRSEMNVSTLELGDSALYLCASSLDRDMGEQYFGPGTRLTVT.

This clone appeared a single time. The chain uses TRBV4-2 and TRBJ2-2; 7 bases fit TRBD2. The germline gives CDR1 LGHNA, CDR2 YNFKEQ. The CDR3 has 14 residues. The V and J ends lost 7 bases and 0 bases, in that order; junction bases with no gene match: 2. CDR3 region: CASKTSANTGELFF. The CDR3 nucleotides read TGTGCCAGCAAAACTAGCGCGAACACCGGGGAGCTGTTTTTT.

This chain connects TRBV14 to TRBJ2-7, with a weak D call TRBD1 (6 bases). CDR3 length equals 13 residues. Trimming left V 5 bases short and J 7 bases short, with 15 bases between. The V gene's germline CDR1 is SGHDN and CDR2 FVKESK. CDR3 nucleotide sequence: TGTGCCAGCAGCGCACTGTCAGGGGATGAGCAGTACTTC. This gives the protein CASSALSGDEQYF.

This clone was seen more than once but under ten times. The V call is TRBV19, the J call TRBJ2-1; 8 positions agree with TRBD1. Germline V gene data show CDR1 as LNHDA and CDR2 as SQIVND (reference sequence). Trimming at V came to 4 bases and at J to 8 bases, leaving 1 base not matched to a gene. The CDR3 is made up of 12 amino acids. The CDR3 sequence: CASSTGGYEQFF. The DNA of the CDR3 is TGTGCCAGTAGTACAGGGGGCTATGAGCAGTTCTTC.

The V call is TRBV7-6, the J call TRBJ2-5; tentatively, D is TRBD1 (7 bases). The J call is uncertain, as TRBJ2-7 better fits the DNA end. The CDR3 has 14 residues. Germline V gene lookup returns CDR1 SGHVS and CDR2 FNYEAQ. As DNA, the CDR3 is TGTGCCAGCAGCGCCCGACAGGGAGGAACCGAGCAGTACTTC. It translates to CASSARQGGTEQYF.